This T cell receptor (beta chain) was sequenced for a study of blood T cell repertoires in COVID-19 (dated by TCRdb to about 2020). A note on the overall study: The collaborator samples originated in the United States, Italy and Spain and spanned the acute and convalescent phases of COVID-19. The material from the prospective study consisted of cDNA or gDNA derived from T cells, B-cell-depleted T cells, or PBMCs. Subjects who had been exposed to COVID-19, were actively infected with it, or had recovered from it provided the deeply sampled blood TCRbeta repertoires that made up the dataset. The repertoires were released in a freely available public database meant as a resource for research on the immune response to SARS-CoV-2. Samples came from the ongoing ImmuneRACE study (first 160 participants) plus 1,254 subjects from 6 global collaborators. Nearly every sample came with metadata listing a de-identified subject ID, COVID-19 status, age in years and sex. HLA class I and class II types, where available, came from metadata supplied by the sample provider rather than from assay-based typing. General findings and caveats noted by the study authors: Clinical and demographic metadata were provided uncurated, with the amount varying by source and participant.

Participants in the prospective study were enrolled through a virtual design, were aged about 18 to 89 years, and lived in approximately 25 United States geographic areas. To assign participants to cohorts, the prospective study relied on clinical history that participants themselves reported in a screening survey and a study questionnaire. Exposed participants were defined as having been in contact with someone with a PCR-confirmed or clinician-diagnosed COVID-19 case within 2 weeks of study entry. Each participant in the prospective study had whole blood, serum and a nasopharyngeal or oropharyngeal swab collected by mobile phlebotomists. Participants in the prospective study had the option to provide additional blood draws and questionnaires over a roughly 2-month period. Before DNA extraction, prospective study blood samples were shipped either frozen or at room temperature. V and J lose 11 bases and 9 bases, and a span of 16 bases separates them. There are 11 amino acids in the CDR3, from cysteine to phenylalanine inclusive. Of all the DNA, just the CDR3 is kept, 33 bases in frame from base 1.

Of note for this clone: It lacks a known antigen. Base qualities are not provided; no much larger clone lies one nucleotide away.

TCRbeta CDR3 regions were amplified from genomic DNA using the immunoSEQ Assay, a bias-controlled multiplex PCR. On the study's bioinformatics: The number of nucleated cells in each sample was estimated by amplification of reference gene primers within the assay. To quantify the absolute abundance of each unique TCRbeta CDR3 rearrangement, sequence reads were collapsed and filtered. For each sample, productive Simpson clonality was calculated by taking the square root of Simpson's diversity index across productive rearrangements. Not all clones reach the TCRdb copy of this immuneACCESS table, which keeps in-frame sequences only. Checked studies attribute under half of the gap to unresolved V genes and leave the rest unexplained. The DNA gave D and trimming, while V, J and clone size come from that table. In this sample the table shows roughly 250,000 clones, about 83% of which occur a single time. The ten largest account for approximately 3.8% of the sample.

The TCR was taken from a woman aged 40 to 49 who had been exposed to COVID-19. The sequence joins TRBV23-1 to TRBJ2-5; tentative D gene TRBD1, with 6 bases matching. TRBV23-1 is given ORF status, its function remaining uncertain. The sequenced material came from PBMCs or T cells enriched from blood (not recorded which). The sequenced DNA is TGCGCCCCAGCCCCACAGGGTCCCCAGTACTTC. It is translated as CAPAPQGPQYF.